The present TCR beta chain was sequenced within a study of cytomegalovirus exposure and HLA in healthy donors. V dropped 11 bases and J dropped 3 bases, with 14 bases sitting between them. Germline V gene lookup returns CDR1 LNHNV and CDR2 YYDKDF (reference sequence). This CDR3 has 13 amino acids. It was with 60 Vbeta and 13 Jbeta primers that the PCR ran. Only in-frame clones appear in the TCRdb table, and some are missing; sequencing was by immunoSEQ multiplex PCR. The sample lists about 120,000 clones, 70% to 80% seen once, with approximately 5% in the top ten. This TCR was recovered from a woman aged 25 to 39 in good health and CMV-seropositive. The sequenced material came from PBMCs. The V gene is TRBV15, the J gene TRBJ1-5, with D possibly TRBD1 on 5 matching bases. The CDR3 reads CASQGLLNQPQHF. CDR3 bases: TGTGCCTCCCAGGGCCTCCTCAATCAGCCCCAGCATTTT.